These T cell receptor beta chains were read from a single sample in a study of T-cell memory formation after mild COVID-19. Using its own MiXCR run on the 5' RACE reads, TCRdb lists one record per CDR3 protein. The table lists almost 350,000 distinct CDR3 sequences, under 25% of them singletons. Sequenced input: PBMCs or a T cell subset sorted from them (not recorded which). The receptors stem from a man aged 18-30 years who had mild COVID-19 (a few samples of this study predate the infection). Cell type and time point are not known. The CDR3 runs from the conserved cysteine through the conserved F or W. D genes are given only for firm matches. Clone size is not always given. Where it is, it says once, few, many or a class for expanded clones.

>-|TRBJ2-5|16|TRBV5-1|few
TGCGCCAGCAGCTTGGTAGGAGGGAGCCCTCAAGAGACCCAGTACTTC
CASSLVGGSPQETQYF
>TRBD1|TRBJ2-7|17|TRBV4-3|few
TGCGCCAGCAGCCAAGTTTTGGGGGGACAGGGGGCCTACGAGCAGTACTTC
CASSQVLGGQGAYEQYF
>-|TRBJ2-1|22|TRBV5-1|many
TGCGCCAGCAGCTTGCGGGGGTATCAATCCCGTACTCTCATTACCTCCTACAATGAGCAGTTCTTC
CASSLRGYQSRTLITSYNEQFF
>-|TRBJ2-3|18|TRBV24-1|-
TGTGCCACCAGTGATTTAGGCCGTGGAGGGGTCAACACAGATACGCAGTATTTT
CATSDLGRGGVNTDTQYF
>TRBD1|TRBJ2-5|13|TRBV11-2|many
TGTGCCAGCAGCTCTTACAGGGGGTCGACCCAGTACTTC
CASSSYRGSTQYF
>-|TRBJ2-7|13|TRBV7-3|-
TGTGCCAGCAGCTTAACCCGAGGGCGAGAGCAGTACTTC
CASSLTRGREQYF
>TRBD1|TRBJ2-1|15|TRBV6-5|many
TGTGCCAGCAGTTACTCGACAGGGGTGGGCAATGAGCAGTTCTTC
CASSYSTGVGNEQFF
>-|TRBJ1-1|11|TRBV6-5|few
TGTGCCAGCACCCATGAGGGAAAAGCTTTCTTT
CASTHEGKAFF
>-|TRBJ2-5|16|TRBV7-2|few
TGTGCCAGCAGCTTAGTAGGGACCCCTGGGGCGGAGACCCAGTACTTC
CASSLVGTPGAETQYF
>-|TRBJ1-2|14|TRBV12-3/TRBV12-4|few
TGTGCCAGCAGTTTAGGCAGTATGGGATATGGCTACACCTTC
CASSLGSMGYGYTF
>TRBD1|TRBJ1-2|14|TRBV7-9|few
TGTGCCAGCAGGGGACAGGGGGCTAACTATGGCTACACCTTC
CASRGQGANYGYTF
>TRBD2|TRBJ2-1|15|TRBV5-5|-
TGTGCCAGCAGCTTGGTGGGGCTAGCGGTCGATGAGCAGTTCTTC
CASSLVGLAVDEQFF
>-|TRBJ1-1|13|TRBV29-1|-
TGCAGCGTTGAAGGCAACTTGAACACTGAAGCTTTCTTT
CSVEGNLNTEAFF
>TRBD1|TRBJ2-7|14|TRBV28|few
TGTGCCAGCAGGGCGAGGGGGCTTTCCTACGAGCAGTACTTC
CASRARGLSYEQYF
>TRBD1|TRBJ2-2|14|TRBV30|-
TGTGCCTCTCCGGACAGGGCGAACACCGGTGAGCTGATTTTT
CASPDRANTGELIF
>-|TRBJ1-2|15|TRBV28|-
TGTGCCAGCAGACCAGGGACCGGGTCCGACTATGGCTACACCTTC
CASRPGTGSDYGYTF
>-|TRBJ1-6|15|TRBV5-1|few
TGCGCCAGCAGCTTGGACAGGGTGGGGAATTCACCCCTCCACTTT
CASSLDRVGNSPLHF